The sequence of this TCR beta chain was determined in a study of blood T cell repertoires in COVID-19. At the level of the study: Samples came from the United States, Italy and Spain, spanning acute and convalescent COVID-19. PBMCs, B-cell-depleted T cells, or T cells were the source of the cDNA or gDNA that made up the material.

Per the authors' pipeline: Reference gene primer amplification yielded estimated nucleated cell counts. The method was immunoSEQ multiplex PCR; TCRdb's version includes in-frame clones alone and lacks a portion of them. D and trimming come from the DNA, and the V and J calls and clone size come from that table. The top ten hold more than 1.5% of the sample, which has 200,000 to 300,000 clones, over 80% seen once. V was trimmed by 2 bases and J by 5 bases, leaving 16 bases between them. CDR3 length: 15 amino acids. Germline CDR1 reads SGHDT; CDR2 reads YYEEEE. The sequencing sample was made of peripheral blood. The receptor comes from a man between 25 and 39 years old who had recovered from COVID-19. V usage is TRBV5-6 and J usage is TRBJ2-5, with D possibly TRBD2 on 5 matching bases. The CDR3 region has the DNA TGTGCCAGCAGCTTTCGGGCCCTTGGCGGGGAGACCCAGTACTTC. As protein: CASSFRALGGETQYF.